The clone carrying this T cell receptor (beta chain) was observed a few times. Its antigen is currently unknown. This sample stems from a study of beta chain features in type 1 diabetes. Study results and caveats: These data did not resolve whether HLA type affects TCRB rearrangement. The naive, central memory and Treg TCRB repertoires looked more alike in patients than they did in healthy donors.

V gave up 3 bases and J gave up 7 bases, with 12 bases separating them. Germline loops: CDR1 SGHNT, CDR2 YYREEE (reference sequence). This CDR3 has 13 amino acids. Every bit of the isolated RNA underwent reverse transcription, so sequencing read expressed TCRB transcripts. Measured with immunoSEQ multiplex PCR; TCRdb has only the in-frame clones, and not every one. The data hold roughly 250,000 clones, with over 65% observed a single time. This clonotype was sampled from a man aged 25 to 40 in good health. The chain joins TRBV5-4 to TRBJ2-3; a possible D gene is TRBD2 (5 bases). The sequenced sample consisted of naive CD4+ T cells from blood. As DNA, the CDR3 is TGTGCCAGCAGCTCCACCGGGAAAAATACGCAGTATTTT. Amino acid sequence: CASSSTGKNTQYF.